These T cell receptor beta chains were read from a single sample in a study of persistence of HIV-infected CD4 T cells. These receptors lack a known antigen. Sequencing was performed with immunoSEQ multiplex PCR; in TCRdb, only in-frame clones are kept and a portion is missing. The sample records about 40,000 clones, approximately 87% being singletons. This specimen was cultured CD4+ T cells from PBMCs, taken from a patient who received antiretroviral therapy. The receptors were gathered from an adult with HIV. The donor label of this sample is uncertain. CDR3s include the opening cysteine and the closing phenylalanine or tryptophan. A D gene is named only where the DNA matches it firmly. The size field is filled for only some rows; it gives once, few, many or a size class.

clone size	J gene	V gene	D gene	CDR3 DNA	CDR3 protein
NA	TRBJ1-1	TRBV5-1	NA	TGCGCCAGCAGCGGGGGGATGAACACTGAAGCTTTCTTT	CASSGGMNTEAFF
NA	TRBJ2-2	TRBV9	TRBD1	TGTGCCAGCAGCTTCGGGACAGCGAACACCGGGGAGCTGTTTTTT	CASSFGTANTGELFF
NA	TRBJ2-7	TRBV6-1	NA	TGTGCCAGCAGTGAAGGGGGCGGTCCCTACGAGCAGTACTTC	CASSEGGGPYEQYF
NA	TRBJ1-5	TRBV19	NA	TGTGCCAGTAGTATCGTGCAGGTTGGGATAGATCAGCCCCAGCATTTT	CASSIVQVGIDQPQHF
NA	TRBJ1-4	TRBV12-3/TRBV12-4	TRBD1	TGTGCCAGCAGACAGGGGGCGTATGAAAAACTGTTTTTT	CASRQGAYEKLFF
NA	TRBJ1-5	TRBV6-6	NA	TGTGCCAGCAGTCCCGGGCTGTCTCATGATGCACTGTGTAGCAATCAGCCCCAGCATTTT	CASSPGLSHDALCSNQPQHF
NA	TRBJ2-2	TRBV6-5	NA	TGTGCCAGCAGTTACTCTCTAGGGGGGAACACCGGGGAGCTGTTTTTT	CASSYSLGGNTGELFF
NA	TRBJ2-1	TRBV6-5	NA	TGTGCCAGCAGTCTTAGCCAGGGAGGGGGCCATGAGCAGTTCTTC	CASSLSQGGGHEQFF
NA	TRBJ2-3	TRBV10-1	TRBD1	TGCGCCAGCAGTGATGACAGGGGAGCACGAACGCAGTATTTT	CASSDDRGARTQYF
NA	TRBJ2-7	TRBV7-2	NA	TGTGCCAGCAGCTTACCCACCGATTTTATCGAGCAGTACTTC	CASSLPTDFIEQYF
NA	TRBJ2-1	TRBV25-1	NA	TGTGCCAGCAGTGGACATTTTTACAATGAGCAGTTCTTC	CASSGHFYNEQFF
NA	TRBJ1-1	TRBV5-1	NA	TGCGCCAGCAGCTTTGCAGGGTCTGGCGGCACTGAAGCTTTCTTT	CASSFAGSGGTEAFF
NA	TRBJ2-7	TRBV10-3	NA	TGTGCCATCAGCGAGCAGGGGCTCTTTGGGGAGCAGTACTTC	CAISEQGLFGEQYF
NA	TRBJ1-1	TRBV21-1	NA	TGTGCCAGCAGCAAAGCGCTAAGGGGGGACACTGAAGCTTTCTTT	CASSKALRGDTEAFF
once	TRBJ1-5	TRBV4-2	NA	TGTGCCAGCAGCCAACTTTGGCAGGGAGGCAATCAGCCCCAGCATTTT	CASSQLWQGGNQPQHF
NA	TRBJ2-1	TRBV5-5	NA	TGTGCCAGCAGCCCCGGCGGCCAGACTATCTCCTACAATGAGCAGTTCTTC	CASSPGGQTISYNEQFF
once	TRBJ1-5	TRBV30	NA	TGTGCCTGGAGTACGGGGTCGAGCAATCAGCCCCAGCATTTT	CAWSTGSSNQPQHF
once	TRBJ2-1	TRBV7-8	NA	TGTGCCAGCAGCTTAGGGTCGGGTTTCTACAATGAGCAGTTCTTC	CASSLGSGFYNEQFF
once	TRBJ1-5	TRBV7-8	NA	TGTGCCAGCAGCTACAGGCTCGAGGATCAGCCCCAGCATTTT	CASSYRLEDQPQHF
NA	TRBJ2-7	TRBV5-1	NA	TGCGCCAGCAGCTTGGTGGGATCGAACGAGCAGTACTTC	CASSLVGSNEQYF
NA	TRBJ2-4	TRBV4-1	NA	TGCGCCAGCAGCCTGAAGACCCCGGCTCAAACAGAGGGCATTCAGTACTTC	CASSLKTPAQTEGIQYF
few	TRBJ1-1	TRBV2	NA	TGTGCCAGCAGTGAAGCGATTACTGAAGCTTTCTTT	CASSEAITEAFF
NA	TRBJ1-1	TRBV28	NA	TGTGCCAGCAGTTTGAAGCGGCGCTATCAGAACACTGAAGCTTTCTTT	CASSLKRRYQNTEAFF
few	TRBJ2-1	TRBV4-2	TRBD2	TGTGCCAGCAGCCGGGAAACGGCTGGGGCGGGGGGATCCTACAATGAGCAGTTCTTC	CASSRETAGAGGSYNEQFF
NA	TRBJ2-4	TRBV2	NA	TGTGCCAGCAGTGTGCCGGGGGCAGCCAAAAACATTCAGTACTTC	CASSVPGAAKNIQYF
NA	TRBJ2-2	TRBV6-4	TRBD2	TGTGCCAGCAGAGCGGGGGGCTCTACCGGGGAGCTGTTTTTT	CASRAGGSTGELFF
NA	TRBJ2-7	TRBV29-1	TRBD1	TGCAGCGTTACCCCAGGGGGACAGGGGGGCGAGCAGTACTTC	CSVTPGGQGGEQYF
NA	TRBJ2-7	TRBV6-5	TRBD1	TGTGCCAGCACCCCGACCGGGACAGGTTATCACGAGCAGTACTTC	CASTPTGTGYHEQYF
NA	TRBJ2-1	TRBV7-2	TRBD1	TGTGCCAGCAGCCGCGAGGCTTACAGGGGCTGGCAGTTCTTC	CASSREAYRGWQFF
NA	TRBJ1-3	TRBV18	NA	TGTGCCAGCTCACCCGGTACACTCTCTGGAAACACCATATATTTT	CASSPGTLSGNTIYF
NA	TRBJ2-3	TRBV2	NA	TGTGCCAGCAGTGACGCCTCAGGGGCAGATACGCAGTATTTT	CASSDASGADTQYF
NA	TRBJ1-3	TRBV9	TRBD1	TGTGCCAGCAGCCCAGAGACAGGGGGCTTCTCTGGAAACACCATATATTTT	CASSPETGGFSGNTIYF
NA	TRBJ1-2	TRBV19	NA	TGTGCCAGTAGTATGGGACCAGCTAACTATGGCTACACCTTC	CASSMGPANYGYTF
NA	TRBJ2-2	TRBV18	TRBD2	TGTGCCAGCTCACCACTAGCGGGGGGTACAAAGGCGAACACCGGGGAGCTGTTTTTT	CASSPLAGGTKANTGELFF
NA	TRBJ2-7	TRBV6-5	NA	TGTGCCAGCACCCTAGACGCAGGTCGTCTGTACGAGCAGTACTTC	CASTLDAGRLYEQYF
NA	TRBJ2-2	TRBV7-9	TRBD1	TGTGCCAGCAGCCTAGCCCCTGGACAGGGGGCAGGGACCGGGGAGCTGTTTTTT	CASSLAPGQGAGTGELFF
NA	TRBJ1-1	TRBV7-3	TRBD1	TGTGCCAGCAGCCCGCAGACAGGGGGGCCGTATAAGGAAGCTTTCTTT	CASSPQTGGPYKEAFF
NA	TRBJ1-2	TRBV2	NA	TGTGCCAGCAGTGACGGGGGGCCCTATGGCTACACCTTC	CASSDGGPYGYTF
NA	TRBJ1-6	TRBV7-6	NA	TGTGCCAGCAGCTTAGGGACAGACAATTCACCCCTCCACTTT	CASSLGTDNSPLHF
few	TRBJ2-7	TRBV6-5	TRBD1	TGTGCCAGCAGTAGCGACAGGGGCGACTACGAGCAGTACTTC	CASSSDRGDYEQYF
NA	TRBJ2-2	TRBV7-2	TRBD2	TGTGCCAGCAGTCTTACTAGCGGGGGGCGATTGGGGCTGTTTTTT	CASSLTSGGRLGLFF
NA	TRBJ2-1	TRBV9	TRBD2	TGTGCCAGCAGCCCCTGGACTAGCGGGGGGTTCTACAATGAGCAGTTCTTC	CASSPWTSGGFYNEQFF
few	TRBJ1-6	TRBV28	NA	TGTGCCAGCAGTTTCCACTCCAATAATTCACCCCTCCACTTT	CASSFHSNNSPLHF
NA	TRBJ1-5	TRBV6-1	NA	TGTGCCAGCAGTGAATTAGGATATGGGCCCCAGCATTTT	CASSELGYGPQHF
NA	TRBJ2-3	TRBV6-1	TRBD2	TGTGCCAGCAGTGACGCGGGACTAGCGGGGGGGCCGGATACGCAGTATTTT	CASSDAGLAGGPDTQYF
NA	TRBJ1-6	TRBV7-3	NA	TGTGCCAGCAGCTCCGGACAGCTTTCACCCCTCCACTTT	CASSSGQLSPLHF
few	TRBJ2-5	TRBV12-3/TRBV12-4	NA	TGTGCCAGCAGTTTGGAGTCCGAGACCCAGTACTTC	CASSLESETQYF
NA	TRBJ2-5	TRBV6-6	NA	TGTGCCAGCAGTTACCCACCGCAAGAGACCCAGTACTTC	CASSYPPQETQYF
NA	TRBJ1-1	TRBV6-5	NA	TGTGCCAGCAGTTTTGGGGGAACCACTGAAGCTTTCTTT	CASSFGGTTEAFF
NA	TRBJ1-5	TRBV21-1	NA	TGTGCCAGCAGCAAGGTGGGGGGGCCGGGTCAGCCCCAGCATTTT	CASSKVGGPGQPQHF
NA	TRBJ2-7	TRBV12-3/TRBV12-4	NA	TGTGCCAGCAGTTTGGAACAGGGCTACGAGCAGTACTTC	CASSLEQGYEQYF
NA	TRBJ2-3	TRBV3-1/TRBV3-2	TRBD2	TGTGCCAGCAGCCCTTATTCTAGCGGGGGGGCTGGTACGCAGTATTTT	CASSPYSSGGAGTQYF
NA	TRBJ1-1	TRBV5-1	NA	TGCGCCAGCAGCGTAGGACACGGCCAGGACACTGAAGCTTTCTTT	CASSVGHGQDTEAFF
NA	TRBJ2-5	TRBV2	NA	TGTGCCAGCATCCTCGCCGAAATAGAAACAGAGACCCAGTACTTC	CASILAEIETETQYF